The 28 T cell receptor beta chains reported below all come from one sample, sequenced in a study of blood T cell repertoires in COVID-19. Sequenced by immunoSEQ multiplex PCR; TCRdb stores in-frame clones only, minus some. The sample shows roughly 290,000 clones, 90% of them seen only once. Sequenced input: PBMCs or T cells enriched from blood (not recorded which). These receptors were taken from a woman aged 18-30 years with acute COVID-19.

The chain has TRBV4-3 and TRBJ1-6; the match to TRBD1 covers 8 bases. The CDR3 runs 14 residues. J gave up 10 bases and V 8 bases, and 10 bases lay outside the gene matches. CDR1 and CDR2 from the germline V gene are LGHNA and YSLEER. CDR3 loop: CASGEGTGGSPLHF. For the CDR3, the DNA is TGCGCCAGCGGTGAGGGGACAGGAGGCTCACCCCTCCACTTT.

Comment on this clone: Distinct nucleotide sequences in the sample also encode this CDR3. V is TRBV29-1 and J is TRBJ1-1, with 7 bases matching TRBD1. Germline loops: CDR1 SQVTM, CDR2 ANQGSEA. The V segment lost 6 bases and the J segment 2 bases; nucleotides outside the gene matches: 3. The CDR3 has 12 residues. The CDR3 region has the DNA TGCAGCGTGGGACAGTTAAACACTGAAGCTTTCTTT. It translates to CSVGQLNTEAFF.

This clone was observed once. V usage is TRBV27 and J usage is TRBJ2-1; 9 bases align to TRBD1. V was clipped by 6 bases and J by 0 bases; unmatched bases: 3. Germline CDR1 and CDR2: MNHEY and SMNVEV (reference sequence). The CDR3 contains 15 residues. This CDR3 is CASRVGQGSYNEQFF. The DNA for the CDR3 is TGTGCCAGCAGGGTGGGACAGGGCTCCTACAATGAGCAGTTCTTC.

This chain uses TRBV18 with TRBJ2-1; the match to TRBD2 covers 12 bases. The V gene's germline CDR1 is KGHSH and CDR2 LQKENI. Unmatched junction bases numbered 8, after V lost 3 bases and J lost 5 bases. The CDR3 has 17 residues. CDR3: CASSPGLAGPENNEQFF. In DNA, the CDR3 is TGTGCCAGCTCACCGGGACTAGCGGGCCCCGAAAACAATGAGCAGTTCTTC.

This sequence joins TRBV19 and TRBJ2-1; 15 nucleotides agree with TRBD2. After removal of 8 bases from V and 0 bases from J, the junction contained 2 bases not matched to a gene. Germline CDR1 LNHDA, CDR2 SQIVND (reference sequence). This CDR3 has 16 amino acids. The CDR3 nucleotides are TGTGCCAGTGGGACTAGCGGGAGGAGCTCCTACAATGAGCAGTTCTTC. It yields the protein CASGTSGRSSYNEQFF.

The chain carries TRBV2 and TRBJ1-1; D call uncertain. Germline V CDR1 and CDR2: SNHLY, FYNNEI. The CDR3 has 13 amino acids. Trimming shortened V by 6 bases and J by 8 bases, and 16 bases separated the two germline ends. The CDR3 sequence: CASSPVVGNEAFF. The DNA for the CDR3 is TGTGCCAGCAGCCCTGTAGTTGGTAACGAAGCTTTCTTT.

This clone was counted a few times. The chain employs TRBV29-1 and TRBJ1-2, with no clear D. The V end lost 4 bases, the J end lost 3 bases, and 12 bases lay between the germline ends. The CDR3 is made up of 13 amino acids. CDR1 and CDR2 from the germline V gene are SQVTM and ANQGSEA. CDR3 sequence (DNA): TGCAGCGTTGTCCAGGTCTCCCACTATGGCTACACCTTC. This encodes CSVVQVSHYGYTF. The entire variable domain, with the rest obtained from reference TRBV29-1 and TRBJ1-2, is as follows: SAVISQKPSRDICQRGTSLTIQCQVDSQVTMMFWYRQQPGQSLTLIATANQGSEATYESGFVIDKFPISRPNLTFSTLTVSNMSPEDSSIYLCSVVQVSHYGYTFGSGTRLTVV.

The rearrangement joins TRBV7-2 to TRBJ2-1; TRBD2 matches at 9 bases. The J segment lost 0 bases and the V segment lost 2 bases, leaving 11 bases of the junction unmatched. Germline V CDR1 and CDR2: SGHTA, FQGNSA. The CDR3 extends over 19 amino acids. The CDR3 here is CASSLYWREGIGSYNEQFF. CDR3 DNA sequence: TGTGCCAGCAGCTTATATTGGCGGGAGGGGATAGGCTCCTACAATGAGCAGTTCTTC.

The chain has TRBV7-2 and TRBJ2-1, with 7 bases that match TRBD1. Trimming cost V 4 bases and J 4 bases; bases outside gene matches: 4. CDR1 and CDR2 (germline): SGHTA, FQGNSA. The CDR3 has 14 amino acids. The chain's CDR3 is CASSYGTAYNEQFF. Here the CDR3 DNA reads TGTGCCAGCAGCTACGGGACAGCTTACAATGAGCAGTTCTTC.

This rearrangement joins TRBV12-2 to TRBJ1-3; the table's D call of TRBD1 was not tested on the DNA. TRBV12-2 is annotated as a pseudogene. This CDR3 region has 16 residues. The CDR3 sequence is CASRLAGQGAGNTIYF. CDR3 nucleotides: TGTGCAAGTCGCTTAGCTGGACAGGGGGCTGGAAACACCATATATTTT.

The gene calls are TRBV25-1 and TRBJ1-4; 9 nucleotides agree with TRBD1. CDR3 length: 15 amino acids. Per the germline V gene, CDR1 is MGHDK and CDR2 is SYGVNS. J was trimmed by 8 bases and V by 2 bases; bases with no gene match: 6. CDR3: CASSETGTGPEKLFF. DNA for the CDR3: TGTGCCAGCAGTGAAACCGGGACAGGGCCGGAAAAACTGTTTTTT.

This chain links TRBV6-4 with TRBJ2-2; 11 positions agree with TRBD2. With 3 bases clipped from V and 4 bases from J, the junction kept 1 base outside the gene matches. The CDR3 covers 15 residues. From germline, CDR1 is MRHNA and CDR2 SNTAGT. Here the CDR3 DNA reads TGTGCCAGCAGTGAGGGGACTAGCGGCACCGGGGAGCTGTTTTTT. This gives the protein CASSEGTSGTGELFF.

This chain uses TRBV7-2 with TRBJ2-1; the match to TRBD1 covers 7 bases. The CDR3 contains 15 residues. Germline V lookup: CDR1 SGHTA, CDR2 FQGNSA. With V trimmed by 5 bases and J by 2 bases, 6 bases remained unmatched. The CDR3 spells CASSPDRAPYNEQFF. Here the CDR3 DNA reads TGTGCCAGCAGCCCAGACAGGGCACCCTACAATGAGCAGTTCTTC.

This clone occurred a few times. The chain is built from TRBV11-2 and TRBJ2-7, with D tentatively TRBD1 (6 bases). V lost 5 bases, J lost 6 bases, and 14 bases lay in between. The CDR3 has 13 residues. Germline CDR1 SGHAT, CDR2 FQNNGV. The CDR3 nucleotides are TGTGCCAGCAGCCAAAAAACAGGGCTCGAGCAGTACTTC. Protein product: CASSQKTGLEQYF. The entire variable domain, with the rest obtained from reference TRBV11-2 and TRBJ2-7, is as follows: EAGVAQSPRYKIIEKRQSVAFWCNPISGHATLYWYQQILGQGPKLLIQFQNNGVVDDSQLPKDRFSAERLKGVDSTLKIQPAKLEDSAVYLCASSQKTGLEQYFGPGTRLTVT.

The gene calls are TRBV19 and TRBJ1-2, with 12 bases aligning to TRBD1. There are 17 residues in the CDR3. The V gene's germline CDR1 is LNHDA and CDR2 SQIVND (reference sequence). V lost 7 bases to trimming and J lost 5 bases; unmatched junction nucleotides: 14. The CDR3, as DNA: TGTGCCAGTACTCCCGGGACAGGGGGCCAAATGGTTTATGGCTACACCTTC. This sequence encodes CASTPGTGGQMVYGYTF.

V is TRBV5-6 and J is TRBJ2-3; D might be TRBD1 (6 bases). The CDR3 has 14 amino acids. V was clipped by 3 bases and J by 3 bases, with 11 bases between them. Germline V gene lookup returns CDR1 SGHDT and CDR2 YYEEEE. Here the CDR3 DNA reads TGTGCCAGCAGCTGGCAGGGGATGACAGATACGCAGTATTTT. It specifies CASSWQGMTDTQYF.

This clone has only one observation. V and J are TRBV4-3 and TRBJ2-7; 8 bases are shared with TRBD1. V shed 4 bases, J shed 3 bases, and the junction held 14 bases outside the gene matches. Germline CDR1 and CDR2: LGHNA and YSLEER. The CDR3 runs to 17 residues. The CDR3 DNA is TGCGCCAGCAGCCGGGATTGGGACAGGACATCAAGCTACGAGCAGTACTTC. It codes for CASSRDWDRTSSYEQYF.

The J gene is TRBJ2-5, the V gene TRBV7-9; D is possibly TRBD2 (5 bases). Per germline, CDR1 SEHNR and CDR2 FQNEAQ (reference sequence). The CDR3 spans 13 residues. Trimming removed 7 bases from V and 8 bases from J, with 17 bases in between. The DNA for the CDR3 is TGTGCCAGCAATACCGGGATTTCGGAAACCCAGTACTTC. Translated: CASNTGISETQYF.

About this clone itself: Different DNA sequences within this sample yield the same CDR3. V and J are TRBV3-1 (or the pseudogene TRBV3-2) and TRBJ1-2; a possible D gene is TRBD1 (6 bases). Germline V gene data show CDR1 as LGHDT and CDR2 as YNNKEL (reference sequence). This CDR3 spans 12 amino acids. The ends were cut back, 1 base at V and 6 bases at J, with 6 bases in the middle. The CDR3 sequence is CASSQGTDGYTF. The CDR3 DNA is TGTGCCAGCAGCCAAGGGACAGATGGCTACACCTTC.

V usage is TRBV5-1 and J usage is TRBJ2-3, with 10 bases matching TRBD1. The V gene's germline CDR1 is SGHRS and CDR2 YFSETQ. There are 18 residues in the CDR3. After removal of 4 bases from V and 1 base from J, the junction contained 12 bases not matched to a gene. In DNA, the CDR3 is TGCGCCAGCAGCCACGGACAGGGGGGGAACAGTCGCACAGATACGCAGTATTTT. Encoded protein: CASSHGQGGNSRTDTQYF.

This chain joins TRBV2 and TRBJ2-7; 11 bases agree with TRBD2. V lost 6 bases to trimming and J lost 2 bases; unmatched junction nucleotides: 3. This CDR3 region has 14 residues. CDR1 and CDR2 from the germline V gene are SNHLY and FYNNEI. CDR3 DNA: TGTGCCAGCAGAGGGACTAGCGGCCCCTACGAGCAGTACTTC. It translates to CASRGTSGPYEQYF.

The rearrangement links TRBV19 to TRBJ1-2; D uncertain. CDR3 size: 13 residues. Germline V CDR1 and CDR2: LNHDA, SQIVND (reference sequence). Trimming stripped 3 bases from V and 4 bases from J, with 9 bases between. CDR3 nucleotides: TGTGCCAGTAGTATCCCTTGGGCCTATGGCTACACCTTC. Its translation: CASSIPWAYGYTF.

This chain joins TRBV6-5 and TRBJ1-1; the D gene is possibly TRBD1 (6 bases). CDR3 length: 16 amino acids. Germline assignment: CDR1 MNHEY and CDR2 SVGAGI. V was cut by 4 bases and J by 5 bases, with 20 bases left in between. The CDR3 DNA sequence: TGTGCCAGCAGTTCCACATATGCACAGGGAAGGACTGAAGCTTTCTTT. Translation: CASSSTYAQGRTEAFF.

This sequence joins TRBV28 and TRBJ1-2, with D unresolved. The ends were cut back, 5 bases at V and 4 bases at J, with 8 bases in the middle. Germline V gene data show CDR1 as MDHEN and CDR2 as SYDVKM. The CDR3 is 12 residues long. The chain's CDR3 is CASSLLSYGYTF. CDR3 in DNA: TGTGCCAGCAGTCTCCTGAGCTATGGCTACACCTTC.

CDR3 loop: CASSFRFLGEKLFF. In DNA form, the CDR3 reads TGTGCCAGCAGTTTTCGGTTTCTTGGTGAAAAACTGTTTTTT. V and J are TRBV27 and TRBJ1-4; D gene unclear. The V end lost 3 bases, the J end lost 7 bases, and 12 bases lay between the germline ends. This CDR3 region has 14 residues. CDR1 and CDR2 from the germline V gene are MNHEY and SMNVEV (reference sequence).

Here the CDR3 reads CASREGKAGSETQYF. The CDR3 DNA reads as TGTGCCAGCAGGGAGGGGAAAGCGGGAAGCGAGACCCAGTACTTC. The rearrangement links TRBV7-9 to TRBJ2-5, with TRBD2 matching over 7 bases. Looked up from germline, CDR1 is SEHNR and CDR2 is FQNEAQ (reference sequence). This CDR3 comprises 15 residues. The ends lost 6 bases at V and 5 bases at J; junction bases unmatched: 12. Full variable domain (remainder filled in from reference TRBV7-9 and TRBJ2-5): DTGVSQNPRHKITKRGQNVTFRCDPISEHNRLYWYRQTLGQGPEFLTYFQNEAQLEKSRLLSDRFSAERPKGSFSTLEIQRTEQGDSAMYLCASREGKAGSETQYFGPGTRLLVL.

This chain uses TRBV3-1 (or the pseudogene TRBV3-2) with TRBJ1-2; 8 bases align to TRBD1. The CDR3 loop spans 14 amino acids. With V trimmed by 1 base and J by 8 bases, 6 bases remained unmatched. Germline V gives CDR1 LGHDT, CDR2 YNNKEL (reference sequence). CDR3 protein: CASSQGARGRGYTF. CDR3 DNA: TGTGCCAGCAGCCAAGGTGCCAGGGGGCGCGGCTACACCTTC.

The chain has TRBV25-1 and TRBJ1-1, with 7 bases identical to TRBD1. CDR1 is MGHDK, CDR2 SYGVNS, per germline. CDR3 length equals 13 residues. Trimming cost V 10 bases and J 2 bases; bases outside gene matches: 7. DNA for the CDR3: TGTGCCACCGGGGGACAGATTAACACTGAAGCTTTCTTT. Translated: CATGGQINTEAFF.